Following are 3 T cell receptor beta chains from one sample sequenced in a study of blood T cell repertoires in COVID-19. Libraries were prepared by immunoSEQ multiplex PCR; TCRdb keeps only in-frame clonotypes and omits some of them. The top ten clones hold 0.75% to 1% of a sample with 250,000 to 300,000 clones, 88% of them seen once. The sample consisted of PBMCs or T cells enriched from blood (not recorded which). These receptors all come from a woman aged 25-40 years who had recovered from COVID-19.

This clone appeared once. The chain carries TRBV9 and TRBJ1-2; 8 bases are a match to TRBD1. Looked up from germline, CDR1 is SGDLS and CDR2 is YYNGEE. The V segment lost 3 bases and the J segment 8 bases; nucleotides outside the gene matches: 15. The CDR3 runs to 16 residues. CDR3 in DNA: TGTGCCAGCAGCGGACCTTGGGACAGGCCGGTTGGAGGCTACACCTTC. Protein product: CASSGPWDRPVGGYTF.

Remarks on this clone: Other nucleotide sequences from this sample produce the same CDR3. DNA of the CDR3: TGTGCCAGCAGCTCGACAGGGTCCTACGAGCAGTACTTC. Its protein is CASSSTGSYEQYF. The V call is TRBV28, the J call TRBJ2-7; 7 nucleotides line up with TRBD1. After removal of 6 bases from V and 1 base from J, the junction contained 3 bases not matched to a gene. CDR1 MDHEN and CDR2 SYDVKM come from the germline V gene. There are 13 residues in the CDR3.

The gene calls are TRBV7-8 and TRBJ2-7; TRBD2 agrees at 11 bases. The CDR3 length is 13 residues. Germline CDR1 SGHVS, CDR2 FQNEAQ. V shed 6 bases, J shed 3 bases, and the junction held 1 base outside the gene matches. The CDR3, as DNA: TGTGCCAGCAGAACTAGCGGGGGCTACGAGCAGTACTTC. It translates to CASRTSGGYEQYF.